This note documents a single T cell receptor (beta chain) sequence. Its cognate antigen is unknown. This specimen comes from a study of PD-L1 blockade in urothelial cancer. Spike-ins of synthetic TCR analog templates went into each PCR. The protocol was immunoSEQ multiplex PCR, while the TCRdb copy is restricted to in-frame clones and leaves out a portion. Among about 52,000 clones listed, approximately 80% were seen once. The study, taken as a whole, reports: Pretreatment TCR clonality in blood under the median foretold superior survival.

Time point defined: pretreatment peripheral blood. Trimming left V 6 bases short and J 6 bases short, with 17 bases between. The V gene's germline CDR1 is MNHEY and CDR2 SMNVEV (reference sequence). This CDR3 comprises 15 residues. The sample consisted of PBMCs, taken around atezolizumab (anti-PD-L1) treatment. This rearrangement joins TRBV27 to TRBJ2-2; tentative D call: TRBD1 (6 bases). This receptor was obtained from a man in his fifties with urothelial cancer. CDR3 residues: CASRDRRLEPGELFF. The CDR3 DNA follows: TGTGCCAGCAGGGACAGACGATTAGAGCCCGGGGAGCTGTTTTTT.